Shown below are 22 T cell receptor beta chains from a single sample sequenced in a study of response to subunit inactivated influenza vaccine. TCRdb re-called the RT-PCR reads with MiXCR, one entry per CDR3 protein. The sample includes roughly 500,000 distinct CDR3 sequences, 15% to 20% of them seen just once. Sample: CD4+ T cells sorted from PBMCs, taken roughly 24 months after vaccination. These receptors were taken from a man aged 45-69 years who received an inactivated influenza vaccine.

The chain employs TRBV15 and TRBJ2-1; D gene uncertain. V was trimmed by 0 bases and J by 2 bases, leaving 14 bases between them. This CDR3 is 17 amino acids long. Germline lookup yields CDR1 LNHNV and CDR2 YYDKDF (reference sequence). The CDR3 sequence is CATSREIGAQAYNEQFF. In DNA form, the CDR3 reads TGTGCCACCAGCAGAGAAATTGGAGCGCAAGCCTACAATGAGCAGTTCTTC.

The sample holds one count of this clonotype. The chain combines TRBV11-3 with TRBJ2-3; D might be TRBD1 (6 bases). V was trimmed by 1 base and J by 1 base, leaving 15 bases between them. This CDR3 has 17 residues. The germline V gene encodes CDR1 SGHNT and CDR2 YENEEA. DNA of the CDR3: TGTGCCAGCAGCTTAGGACTACAGGGTACCGGCACAGATACGCAGTATTTT. Its protein is CASSLGLQGTGTDTQYF.

The genes are TRBV3-1 and TRBJ2-3, with 10 bases fitting TRBD2. The J segment lost 1 base and the V segment lost 1 base, leaving 2 bases of the junction unmatched. The CDR3 covers 16 residues. Germline assignment: CDR1 LGHDT and CDR2 YNNKEL (reference sequence). The CDR3 DNA is TGTGCCAGCAGCCAAGTTAGCGGGGGGCGCACAGATACGCAGTATTTT. Protein: CASSQVSGGRTDTQYF.

This clonotype was seen a single time. This sequence joins TRBV10-3 and TRBJ1-6; unclear D gene. This CDR3 contains 16 residues. The ends were cut back, 4 bases at V and 6 bases at J, with 16 bases in the middle. Germline lookup yields CDR1 ENHRY and CDR2 SYGVKD. The CDR3 here is CAISASVRRSNSPLHF. CDR3 bases: TGTGCCATCAGTGCATCGGTGAGGCGCTCTAATTCACCCCTCCACTTT.

This chain links TRBV20-1 with TRBJ2-7; 12 positions agree with TRBD1. With V trimmed by 5 bases and J by 5 bases, 4 bases remained unmatched. Germline V lookup: CDR1 DFQATT, CDR2 SNEGSKA (reference sequence). The CDR3 contains 13 residues. CDR3 residues: CSAPGQGAHEQYF. The CDR3 region has the DNA TGCAGTGCTCCGGGACAGGGGGCCCACGAGCAGTACTTC.

This chain connects TRBV7-2 to TRBJ2-1; maybe TRBD1 (6 bases). Per germline, CDR1 SGHTA and CDR2 FQGNSA. This CDR3 region has 14 residues. Trimming cost V 3 bases and J 5 bases, with 11 bases left between them. The CDR3 coding sequence is TGTGCCAGCAGCTTTACAGGGACCAACAATGAGCAGTTCTTC. It encodes CASSFTGTNNEQFF.

The V gene is TRBV5-1, the J gene TRBJ1-1; 7 bases fit TRBD1. J lost 1 base, V lost 5 bases, and 8 bases had no gene match. CDR3 length: 15 residues. CDR1 is SGHRS, CDR2 YFSETQ, per germline. CDR3 loop: CASSAGQPGNTEAFF. CDR3 in DNA: TGCGCCAGCAGTGCGGGACAGCCAGGGAACACTGAAGCTTTCTTT.

This clonotype was seen many times. The V and J genes are TRBV5-1 and TRBJ1-2; possibly TRBD1 for D (6 bases). The CDR3 runs to 13 residues. V was cut by 2 bases and J by 6 bases, with 11 bases left in between. Germline loops: CDR1 SGHRS, CDR2 YFSETQ. The CDR3 spells CASSFGGGHGYTF. The DNA for the CDR3 is TGCGCCAGCAGCTTTGGGGGCGGTCATGGCTACACCTTC.

V and J are TRBV6-1 and TRBJ2-1, with 7 bases matching TRBD1. The germline V gene has CDR1 MNHNS and CDR2 SASEGT. The V and J ends lost 3 bases and 11 bases, in that order; junction bases with no gene match: 7. This CDR3 spans 13 amino acids. CDR3 region: CASSDNRGRKQFF. CDR3 nucleotide sequence: TGTGCCAGCAGTGATAACAGGGGTCGGAAGCAGTTCTTC.

This clonotype was detected only a few times. The chain couples TRBV12-3 or TRBV12-4 to TRBJ1-3, with 12 bases matching TRBD1. J gave up 3 bases and V 6 bases, and 3 bases lay outside the gene matches. The CDR3 totals 15 residues. CDR3 bases: TGTGCCAGCAGCCGGGACAGGGGGCTTGGAAACACCATATATTTT. Translating gives CASSRDRGLGNTIYF.

The chain has TRBV6-2 or TRBV6-3 and TRBJ1-5, with TRBD1 identical over 8 bases. The V gene's germline CDR1 is MNHEY and CDR2 SVGEGT. The CDR3 contains 19 residues. The J segment lost 0 bases and the V segment lost 0 bases, leaving 10 bases of the junction unmatched. The CDR3 is CASSYSMAGGYYSNQPQHF. In nucleotides, the CDR3 is TGTGCCAGCAGTTACTCGATGGCAGGGGGCTACTATAGCAATCAGCCCCAGCATTTT.

This clonotype was seen more than once but under ten times. V and J are TRBV25-1 and TRBJ1-1, with 7 bases fitting TRBD1. The V gene's germline CDR1 is MGHDK and CDR2 SYGVNS. The CDR3 extends over 15 amino acids. Trimming at V came to 3 bases and at J to 3 bases, leaving 7 bases not matched to a gene. CDR3 sequence: CASSDPAGGDTEAFF. The CDR3 DNA reads TGTGCCAGCAGTGATCCCGCAGGGGGGGACACTGAAGCTTTCTTT.

In this sample, this clonotype turned up a few times. V is TRBV7-9 and J is TRBJ1-3; 7 positions agree with TRBD1. This CDR3 contains 15 residues. Trimming at V came to 3 bases and at J to 2 bases, leaving 4 bases not matched to a gene. Germline V gene data show CDR1 as SEHNR and CDR2 as FQNEAQ (reference sequence). CDR3 nucleotide sequence: TGTGCCAGCAGCTTGGGACAGTTGCCTGGAAACACCATATATTTT. Its translation is CASSLGQLPGNTIYF.

The V and J genes are TRBV12-3 or TRBV12-4 and TRBJ1-1; 7 bases match TRBD1. There are 12 residues in the CDR3. Trimming took 11 bases from V and 1 from J; bases not matched to a gene: 4. CDR3 amino acids: CASRDRNTEAFF. The CDR3 DNA reads TGTGCCTCGAGGGACAGGAACACTGAAGCTTTCTTT.

The sample holds many counts of this clonotype. The rearrangement joins TRBV12-3 or TRBV12-4 to TRBJ2-1; D gene unclear. This CDR3 is built from 11 residues. V gave up 6 bases and J gave up 6 bases, with 6 bases separating them. The DNA of the CDR3 is TGTGCCAGCAGCTTGACCAATGAGCAGTTCTTC. It translates to CASSLTNEQFF.

This clonotype occurred a few times. The rearrangement joins TRBV6-1 to TRBJ2-1; 7 bases are shared with TRBD1. In germline, CDR1 is MNHNS, CDR2 SASEGT. Germline trimming cut 6 bases from V and 7 bases from J; bases unmatched to any gene: 9. The CDR3 spans 14 residues. The CDR3 protein is CASSPDRVGNEQFF. Here the CDR3 DNA reads TGTGCCAGCAGCCCCGACAGGGTGGGGAATGAGCAGTTCTTC.

In this sample, this clonotype turned up a few times. The chain combines TRBV20-1 with TRBJ1-2; TRBD1 matches 7 bases. This CDR3 has 13 amino acids. Trimming removed 6 bases from V and 4 bases from J; junction bases left unmatched: 8. The germline V gene has CDR1 DFQATT and CDR2 SNEGSKA (reference sequence). The CDR3 region has the DNA TGCAGTGCCAGCAGGGGGTTTAGCTATGGCTACACCTTC. Its translation: CSASRGFSYGYTF.

This clonotype was detected ten times or more. CDR3 nucleotides: TGCGCCAGCAGCTCGGGTGTCCTTAATGAAAAACTGTTTTTT. Protein: CASSSGVLNEKLFF. The chain links TRBV5-1 to TRBJ1-4; D unresolved. The ends were cut back, 3 bases at V and 4 bases at J, with 10 bases in the middle. The CDR3 totals 14 residues. CDR1 is SGHRS, CDR2 YFSETQ, per germline. Drawing the rest from reference TRBV5-1 and TRBJ1-4, the complete variable domain is KAGVTQTPRYLIKTRGQQVTLSCSPISGHRSVSWYQQTPGQGLQFLFEYFSETQRNKGNFPGRFSGRQFSNSRSEMNVSTLELGDSALYLCASSSGVLNEKLFFGSGTQLSVL.

The chain links TRBV4-2 to TRBJ2-7; D is possibly TRBD2 (6 bases). The CDR3 is 15 amino acids. Per germline, CDR1 LGHNA and CDR2 YNFKEQ. V lost 6 bases to trimming and J lost 6 bases, with 21 bases between them. Written as DNA, the CDR3 is TGTGCCAGCAGACACGCCGAAAACGGGAGAGGCGAGCAGTACTTC. Protein: CASRHAENGRGEQYF.

This clonotype appeared a few times. The rearrangement links TRBV3-1 to TRBJ1-1; tentative D call: TRBD1 (6 bases). Germline V CDR1 and CDR2: LGHDT, YNNKEL (reference sequence). V was clipped by 5 bases and J by 1 base, with 11 bases between them. The CDR3 is made up of 14 amino acids. The CDR3 nucleotides read TGTGCCAGCAGCAGGGGGGGAGAGAACACTGAAGCTTTCTTT. This encodes CASSRGGENTEAFF.

The rearrangement links TRBV20-1 to TRBJ2-7, with 10 bases lining up with TRBD1. The V segment lost 2 bases and the J segment 4 bases; nucleotides outside the gene matches: 2. The CDR3 consists of 13 residues. In germline, CDR1 is DFQATT, CDR2 SNEGSKA (reference sequence). CDR3 sequence: CSARTGQGYEQYF. CDR3 coding DNA: TGCAGTGCTAGAACGGGACAGGGGTACGAGCAGTACTTC.

The sample holds many counts of this clonotype. The chain has TRBV3-1 and TRBJ2-2; no definite D call. V dropped 0 bases and J dropped 1 base, with 9 bases sitting between them. CDR3 length equals 16 residues. Germline loops: CDR1 LGHDT, CDR2 YNNKEL (reference sequence). The CDR3 DNA sequence: TGTGCCAGCAGCCAAGAGTACAGAATGAACACCGGGGAGCTGTTTTTT. Translating it yields CASSQEYRMNTGELFF.